This T cell receptor beta chain derives from a study of a mutant IDH1 vaccine in newly diagnosed glioma. Study-wide context: Those enrolled had earlier been treated with radiotherapy, temozolomide, or both, mostly both. Study findings and constraints: Apparently unrelated to pseudoprogression were changes in the top peripheral T cell clonotypes.

Time point in this sample: baseline, week 1 (first vaccination visit). Stated treatment: pre-vaccination baseline after standard-of-care therapy. Note on this clone: Its antigen is unknown.

Repertoires were generated with immunoSEQ multiplex PCR, while TCRdb's copy carries only in-frame clones and drops some. The profile shows around 26,000 clones, roughly 93% of them singletons. CDR3 length equals 13 residues. Germline CDR1 SGHTA, CDR2 FQGNSA. V gave up 4 bases and J gave up 2 bases; unmatched junction bases: 2. Sample: PBMCs, taken from a glioma patient treated with radiotherapy, temozolomide or both. The chain uses TRBV7-2 and TRBJ2-7; 7 nucleotides match TRBD2. The TCR comes from a man aged 35-49 years with glioma. This CDR3 reads CASSSRGAYEQYF. The CDR3 nucleotides are TGTGCCAGCAGCTCACGGGGGGCCTACGAGCAGTACTTC.